The 24 T cell receptor beta chains below were found in one sample sequenced in a study of blood T cell repertoires in COVID-19. The repertoire was sequenced with immunoSEQ multiplex PCR; TCRdb's copy has only in-frame clones and lacks some. The sample lists about 260,000 clones; around 89% were seen once. The material sequenced was PBMCs or T cells enriched from blood (not recorded which). Receptors originate from a man aged 50 to 59 who had been exposed to COVID-19.

This rearrangement joins TRBV3-1 (or the pseudogene TRBV3-2) to TRBJ1-2, with a possible D match to TRBD1 (6 bases). In germline, CDR1 is LGHDT, CDR2 YNNKEL (reference sequence). V was clipped by 0 bases and J by 6 bases, with 14 bases between them. CDR3 size: 15 residues. The CDR3 sequence is CASSQDSGAGNGYTF. As DNA, the CDR3 is TGTGCCAGCAGCCAAGATTCAGGGGCCGGGAATGGCTACACCTTC.

This CDR3 reads CASSVGGEVYGYTF. DNA of the CDR3: TGTGCCAGCAGCGTTGGAGGAGAAGTCTATGGCTACACCTTC. The chain couples TRBV9 to TRBJ1-2; the D is unclear. In germline, CDR1 is SGDLS, CDR2 YYNGEE. The V end lost 2 bases, the J end lost 4 bases, and 12 bases lay between the germline ends. There are 14 residues in the CDR3.

This clone has a single count. The CDR3 DNA sequence: TGTGCCAGCAGTTCCGAGCCGACTAGCTCCTACAATGAGCAGTTCTTC. This codes for CASSSEPTSSYNEQFF. The V gene is TRBV28, the J gene TRBJ2-1; the D gene is possibly TRBD2 (6 bases). V was pared by 4 bases and J by 0 bases, with 13 bases between. The CDR3 extends over 16 amino acids. Germline V gene sequence: CDR1 MDHEN, CDR2 SYDVKM.

The chain couples TRBV19 to TRBJ2-3; D gene uncertain. V was trimmed by 5 bases and J by 6 bases, leaving 15 bases between them. CDR1 is LNHDA and CDR2 is SQIVND in the germline V gene (reference sequence). This CDR3 comprises 14 residues. CDR3 coding DNA: TGTGCCAGTAGTCCACGATCTAGAACCGATACGCAGTATTTT. This encodes CASSPRSRTDTQYF.

This chain connects TRBV6-5 to TRBJ2-7; TRBD2 aligns across 12 bases. V trimming: 5 bases; J trimming: 6 bases; junction bases outside the gene matches: 8. The CDR3 runs to 15 residues. Germline V CDR1 and CDR2: MNHEY, SVGAGI. CDR3 coding DNA: TGTGCCAGCAGTCCGAGACTAGCGGGAGTTGGCGAGCAGTACGTC. Translated: CASSPRLAGVGEQYV.

The rearrangement joins TRBV14 to TRBJ1-1; 7 bases fit TRBD1. CDR1 is SGHDN, CDR2 FVKESK, per germline. This CDR3 comprises 17 residues. V was clipped by 4 bases and J by 0 bases; unmatched bases: 11. CDR3: CASSRDRAPGLNTEAFF. The DNA of the CDR3 is TGTGCCAGCAGCCGCGACAGGGCCCCGGGACTGAACACTGAAGCTTTCTTT. Combining the CDR3 with reference TRBV14 and TRBJ1-1 gives the whole variable domain EAGVTQFPSHSVIEKGQTVTLRCDPISGHDNLYWYRRVMGKEIKFLLHFVKESKQDESGMPNNRFLAERTGGTYSTLKVQPAELEDSGVYFCASSRDRAPGLNTEAFFGQGTRLTVV.

The chain couples TRBV5-1 to TRBJ1-2, with D uncertain. Germline-derived CDR1 and CDR2 are SGHRS and YFSETQ. The CDR3 is 14 amino acids. The V end was cut by 3 bases, the J end by 6 bases, with 15 bases between. The CDR3 protein is CASSYFDKSDGYTF. Here the CDR3 DNA reads TGCGCCAGCAGCTACTTCGACAAATCTGATGGCTACACCTTC.

The J gene is TRBJ2-4, the V gene TRBV6-4, with D perhaps matching TRBD1 (6 bases). The V end was cut by 4 bases, the J end by 0 bases, with 13 bases between. Germline values: CDR1 MRHNA, CDR2 SNTAGT. This CDR3 is 16 amino acids long. The CDR3 coding sequence is TGTGCCAGCAGTGGAGAAAGGGGACAAGCCAAAAACATTCAGTACTTC. Protein sequence: CASSGERGQAKNIQYF.

The rearrangement joins TRBV5-1 to TRBJ1-4, with 10 positions matching TRBD1. V lost 1 base, J lost 7 bases, and 4 bases stayed unmatched. The CDR3 sequence is 15 residues long. The germline V gene has CDR1 SGHRS and CDR2 YFSETQ. Here the CDR3 DNA reads TGCGCCAGCAGCTTGTCGGGACAGGGGAGTGAAAAACTGTTTTTT. Translated: CASSLSGQGSEKLFF.

The rearrangement joins TRBV7-9 to TRBJ2-1; TRBD2 aligns across 8 bases. V dropped 2 bases and J dropped 4; count of bases not matched to a gene: 10. The CDR3 sequence is 17 residues long. The V gene's germline CDR1 is SEHNR and CDR2 FQNEAQ (reference sequence). CDR3 region: CASSLSPGRASYNEQFF. CDR3 DNA: TGTGCCAGCAGCTTATCGCCCGGGAGGGCCTCTTACAATGAGCAGTTCTTC.

The chain carries TRBV3-1 (or the pseudogene TRBV3-2) and TRBJ2-5, with TRBD2 matching 12 bases. The CDR3 loop spans 17 amino acids. V trimming: 1 base; J trimming: 4 bases; junction bases outside the gene matches: 7. Germline V lookup: CDR1 LGHDT, CDR2 YNNKEL (reference sequence). This CDR3 is CASSQGRTSGVTETQYF. The CDR3, as DNA: TGTGCCAGCAGCCAAGGGCGGACTAGCGGGGTCACAGAGACCCAGTACTTC.

The chain has TRBV5-1 and TRBJ2-1; 8 bases map to TRBD1. The CDR3 extends over 13 amino acids. CDR1 SGHRS and CDR2 YFSETQ come from the germline V gene. Unmatched junction bases numbered 1, after V lost 4 bases and J lost 4 bases. CDR3 DNA sequence: TGCGCCAGCAGCCGGGACAGGTACAATGAGCAGTTCTTC. Its translation is CASSRDRYNEQFF.

V gene TRBV28 combines with J gene TRBJ2-7; TRBD2 is a possible D gene (6 bases). With 8 bases removed from V and 6 bases from J, the gap between germline ends came to 17 bases. CDR1 and CDR2 from the germline V gene are MDHEN and SYDVKM. The CDR3 is made up of 13 amino acids. Here the CDR3 DNA reads TGTGCCAGCCGGAGGGAGTCGGCGGGCGAGCAGTACGTC. It is translated as CASRRESAGEQYV.

The chain couples TRBV7-3 to TRBJ2-1, with 9 bases matching TRBD1. Trimming cost V 8 bases and J 7 bases; bases outside gene matches: 15. From germline, CDR1 is SGHTA and CDR2 FQGTGA. The CDR3 contains 16 residues. CDR3 DNA: TGTGCCAGCGCCACCTACGGGACAGGGTATGAAAATGAGCAGTTCTTC. Translated, it gives CASATYGTGYENEQFF.

V is TRBV5-1 and J is TRBJ2-1; D is possibly TRBD2 (6 bases). The length of the CDR3 is 13 residues. Germline-derived CDR1 and CDR2 are SGHRS and YFSETQ. V lost 4 bases to trimming and J lost 8 bases, with 13 bases between them. CDR3 in amino acids: CASSASREDEQFF. The CDR3 nucleotides read TGCGCCAGCAGCGCCAGCAGGGAGGATGAGCAGTTCTTC.

The V and J genes are TRBV18 and TRBJ2-7; 9 bases match TRBD2. Germline-derived CDR1 and CDR2 are KGHSH and LQKENI. This CDR3 has 14 amino acids. V lost 1 base to trimming and J lost 5 bases; unmatched junction nucleotides: 3. CDR3 in amino acids: CASSPLAGEHEQYV. The CDR3 DNA sequence: TGTGCCAGCTCACCACTAGCGGGAGAACACGAGCAGTACGTC.

This chain uses TRBV27 with TRBJ1-5; no reliable D call. CDR1 is MNHEY and CDR2 is SMNVEV in the germline V gene (reference sequence). Trimming took off 8 bases at V and 3 bases at J, with 11 bases between the two ends. The CDR3 is made up of 13 amino acids. The CDR3 sequence is CASGRPDNQPQHF. The CDR3 nucleotides read TGTGCCAGCGGGAGACCCGACAATCAGCCCCAGCATTTT.

This sequence joins TRBV5-1 and TRBJ2-2, with 7 bases matching TRBD1. The CDR3 length is 17 residues. CDR1 is SGHRS, CDR2 YFSETQ, per germline. V gave up 0 bases and J gave up 4 bases; unmatched junction bases: 9. The CDR3: CASSLGSTGTSTGELFF. The DNA of the CDR3 is TGCGCCAGCAGCTTGGGTTCGACAGGGACGAGCACCGGGGAGCTGTTTTTT.

This clone was observed a handful of times. The chain has TRBV27 and TRBJ1-2, with D unclear. Deletions cut 4 bases from V and 4 bases from J, with 7 bases between. The CDR3 is 12 amino acids. CDR1 and CDR2 from the germline V gene are MNHEY and SMNVEV (reference sequence). CDR3 residues: CASSSSGYGYTF. DNA of the CDR3: TGTGCCAGCAGTTCCTCAGGCTATGGCTACACCTTC.

V and J are TRBV29-1 and TRBJ2-7; 9 nucleotides align to TRBD1. The CDR3 covers 14 residues. Germline V gives CDR1 SQVTM, CDR2 ANQGSEA. V was clipped by 7 bases and J by 4 bases; unmatched bases: 11. CDR3 sequence (DNA): TGCAGCGGGACTGCCGGGACAGGGATGTACGAGCAGTACTTC. It encodes CSGTAGTGMYEQYF.

The chain carries TRBV6-6 and TRBJ1-2; no clear D gene. The CDR3 loop spans 14 amino acids. The germline CDR1 and CDR2 sequences are MNHNY and SVGAGI (reference sequence). Trimming left V 3 bases short and J 5 bases short, with 13 bases between. The CDR3 is CASSYTEVEYGYTF. The DNA for the CDR3 is TGTGCCAGCAGTTATACCGAAGTGGAGTATGGCTACACCTTC.

Notes on this clone: This sample also contains other DNA sequences that code for the same CDR3. The genes are TRBV11-2 and TRBJ1-1; D may be TRBD1 (5 bases). V was pared by 1 base and J by 3 bases, with 9 bases between. In germline, CDR1 is SGHAT, CDR2 FQNNGV. CDR3 size: 14 residues. This CDR3 is CASSLVGGDTEAFF. DNA for the CDR3: TGTGCCAGCAGCTTAGTGGGAGGGGACACTGAAGCTTTCTTT.

The gene calls are TRBV9 and TRBJ2-3, with 14 bases fitting TRBD2. This CDR3 contains 17 residues. The V and J ends lost 3 bases and 3 bases, in that order; junction bases with no gene match: 6. Looked up from germline, CDR1 is SGDLS and CDR2 is YYNGEE. This CDR3 reads CASSAGTSGGGTDTQYF. The CDR3 bases are TGTGCCAGCAGCGCCGGGACTAGCGGGGGAGGGACAGATACGCAGTATTTT.

This chain connects TRBV18 to TRBJ1-5; D remains unclear. The CDR3 runs to 15 residues. Per the germline V gene, CDR1 is KGHSH and CDR2 is LQKENI. With 5 bases removed from V and 5 bases from J, the gap between germline ends came to 16 bases. The CDR3 DNA reads as TGTGCCAGCTCAACTACACGAGACCCTCATCAGCCCCAGCATTTT. Encoded protein: CASSTTRDPHQPQHF.